These 18 T cell receptor beta chains came from one sample sequenced in a study of T cell repertoires in ileal Crohn's disease. Clones were read by immunoSEQ multiplex PCR, and TCRdb kept only the in-frame ones, dropping some. This table has over 6,500 clones, 84% appearing once. Sequenced sample: ileal tissue. Receptors were obtained from an adult with Crohn's disease.

This rearrangement joins TRBV5-4 to TRBJ2-7; 9 bases align to TRBD1. The CDR3 covers 14 residues. Germline V gives CDR1 SGHNT, CDR2 YYREEE (reference sequence). Trimming took 6 bases from V and 3 from J; bases not matched to a gene: 7. CDR3 protein: CASTSGQGNYEQYF. Written as DNA, the CDR3 is TGTGCCAGCACCTCGGGACAGGGTAACTACGAGCAGTACTTC.

The rearrangement links TRBV19 to TRBJ1-1; D not certain. CDR1 is LNHDA, CDR2 SQIVND, per germline (reference sequence). The CDR3 length is 14 residues. V was pared by 1 base and J by 1 base, with 7 bases between. Here the CDR3 reads CASSIVSGNTEAFF. CDR3 nucleotides: TGTGCCAGTAGTATAGTTTCGGGGAACACTGAAGCTTTCTTT.

V gene TRBV19 combines with J gene TRBJ1-5; TRBD1 matches at 8 bases. The CDR3 spans 16 residues. Germline V CDR1 and CDR2: LNHDA, SQIVND (reference sequence). Trimming took 7 bases from V and 1 from J; bases not matched to a gene: 9. The CDR3 region has the DNA TGTGCCAGTACTAGGGGGCAGGGGGCAAGCAATCAGCCCCAGCATTTT. This sequence encodes CASTRGQGASNQPQHF.

The chain carries TRBV7-8 and TRBJ2-7; TRBD1 matches at 7 bases. The CDR3 totals 13 residues. Germline trimming cut 2 bases from V and 6 bases from J; bases unmatched to any gene: 4. The germline V gene encodes CDR1 SGHVS and CDR2 FQNEAQ. CDR3: CASSLKSGGEQYF. The CDR3 DNA sequence: TGTGCCAGCAGCTTAAAGTCAGGGGGCGAGCAGTACTTC.

The chain carries TRBV2 and TRBJ1-3; perhaps TRBD1 as D (6 bases). Between the trimmed V and J ends, which lost 5 bases and 2 bases, there was a span of 16 bases. Germline V lookup: CDR1 SNHLY, CDR2 FYNNEI. The CDR3 has 16 residues. CDR3 in DNA: TGTGCCAGCAGTATACAGGGTTTGGCGGCTGGAAACACCATATATTTT. Residues: CASSIQGLAAGNTIYF.

The chain joins TRBV27 to TRBJ2-7; 8 bases fit TRBD2. Unmatched junction bases numbered 9, after V lost 5 bases and J lost 3 bases. CDR1 and CDR2 from the germline V gene are MNHEY and SMNVEV (reference sequence). This CDR3 spans 15 amino acids. The CDR3 is CASSTPGLGYYEQYF. The DNA for the CDR3 is TGTGCCAGCAGTACCCCGGGACTAGGGTACTACGAGCAGTACTTC.

The chain links TRBV7-8 to TRBJ2-7; TRBD2 matches 10 bases. The CDR3 totals 17 residues. CDR1 and CDR2 from the germline V gene are SGHVS and FQNEAQ. V dropped 1 base and J dropped 3; count of bases not matched to a gene: 9. CDR3 DNA: TGTGCCAGCAGCTTAGGGACCAGCGGGAGGGGGGTCTACGAGCAGTACTTC. It yields the protein CASSLGTSGRGVYEQYF. The variable domain in full, with the rest retrieved from reference TRBV7-8 and TRBJ2-7, is GAGVSQSPRYKVAKRGQDVALRCDPISGHVSLFWYQQALGQGPEFLTYFQNEAQLDKSGLPSDRFFAERPEGSVSTLKIQRTQQEDSAVYLCASSLGTSGRGVYEQYFGPGTRLTVT.

The V gene is TRBV27, the J gene TRBJ2-5; TRBD1 is a possible D gene (5 bases). V gave up 6 bases and J gave up 5 bases, with 10 bases separating them. This CDR3 comprises 12 residues. Germline V lookup: CDR1 MNHEY, CDR2 SMNVEV (reference sequence). CDR3 in amino acids: CASSAKGETQYF. CDR3 DNA sequence: TGTGCCAGCAGCGCTAAGGGGGAGACCCAGTACTTC.

This clone was picked up a small number of times. The chain carries TRBV25-1 and TRBJ2-7, with D perhaps TRBD2 (6 bases). V lost 1 base, J lost 2 bases, and 15 bases lay in between. The germline V gene has CDR1 MGHDK and CDR2 SYGVNS. This CDR3 is built from 16 residues. This CDR3 is CASSELNPGEAYEQYF. For the CDR3, the DNA is TGTGCCAGCAGTGAATTAAATCCGGGAGAGGCCTACGAGCAGTACTTC.

The rearrangement links TRBV18 to TRBJ2-1, with TRBD2 matching over 8 bases. The CDR3 length is 15 residues. CDR1 and CDR2 from the germline V gene are KGHSH and LQKENI. After removal of 3 bases from V and 6 bases from J, the junction contained 7 bases not matched to a gene. The CDR3 region is CASSPASGSINEQFF. DNA of the CDR3: TGTGCCAGCTCACCGGCAAGCGGGAGTATCAATGAGCAGTTCTTC.

The table lists this clone with a count of one. V is TRBV19 and J is TRBJ2-5; 10 nucleotides align to TRBD2. The CDR3 is 15 amino acids. The germline gives CDR1 LNHDA, CDR2 SQIVND (reference sequence). Trimming removed 7 bases from V and 4 bases from J; junction bases left unmatched: 9. The DNA of the CDR3 is TGTGCCAGTACGGCTAGCGGGAGCGGCGGAGAGACCCAGTACTTC. Protein product: CASTASGSGGETQYF.

The rearrangement joins TRBV11-2 to TRBJ1-5; perhaps TRBD1 as D (6 bases). Germline CDR1 and CDR2: SGHAT and FQNNGV. Trimming removed 6 bases from V and 0 bases from J, with 12 bases in between. The length of the CDR3 is 15 residues. CDR3 in amino acids: CASSEQGYSNQPQHF. As DNA, the CDR3 is TGTGCCAGCAGTGAACAGGGATATAGCAATCAGCCCCAGCATTTT. Using reference TRBV11-2 and TRBJ1-5 for the parts outside the CDR3, the full variable domain is EAGVAQSPRYKIIEKRQSVAFWCNPISGHATLYWYQQILGQGPKLLIQFQNNGVVDDSQLPKDRFSAERLKGVDSTLKIQPAKLEDSAVYLCASSEQGYSNQPQHFGDGTRLSIL.

The genes are TRBV5-1 and TRBJ1-4; D ambiguous. The germline CDR1 and CDR2 sequences are SGHRS and YFSETQ. The CDR3 contains 14 residues. The V end lost 0 bases, the J end lost 11 bases, and 14 bases lay between the germline ends. The CDR3 is CASSLATEPEKLFF. CDR3 DNA sequence: TGCGCCAGCAGCTTGGCTACGGAGCCAGAGAAACTGTTTTTT.

The chain uses TRBV5-6 and TRBJ1-6, with a possible D match to TRBD1 (6 bases). The germline gives CDR1 SGHDT, CDR2 YYEEEE. This CDR3 spans 16 amino acids. Deletions cut 0 bases from V and 9 bases from J, with 16 bases between. DNA of the CDR3: TGTGCCAGCAGCTTGGCCGGGAGGGGGTCAGGTTCACCCCTCCACTTT. Translation gives CASSLAGRGSGSPLHF.

The V call is TRBV4-1, the J call TRBJ1-1, with 8 bases matching TRBD1. After removal of 0 bases from V and 1 base from J, the junction contained 7 bases not matched to a gene. The germline V gene has CDR1 MGHRA and CDR2 YSYEKL. The CDR3 extends over 17 amino acids. CDR3 nucleotides: TGCGCCAGCAGCCAAGATCAGGGGGCGAAGCCGAACACTGAAGCTTTCTTT. Amino acid sequence: CASSQDQGAKPNTEAFF.

Here the CDR3 reads CASSPGGTTQETQYF. The CDR3 DNA reads TGTGCCAGCAGCCCGGGAGGGACTACACAAGAGACCCAGTACTTC. J is TRBJ2-5 and V is TRBV11-3; the match to TRBD2 covers 8 bases. The V gene's germline CDR1 is SGHNT and CDR2 YENEEA. CDR3 size: 15 residues. J gave up 2 bases and V 5 bases, and 7 bases lay outside the gene matches.

The genes are TRBV11-2 and TRBJ2-7; D is unclear. The germline gives CDR1 SGHAT, CDR2 FQNNGV. The CDR3 contains 15 residues. The V end was cut by 0 bases, the J end by 6 bases, with 15 bases between. CDR3: CASSLEVAPGGEQYF. CDR3 DNA sequence: TGTGCCAGCAGCTTAGAAGTGGCTCCAGGTGGCGAGCAGTACTTC.

The rearrangement links TRBV7-8 to TRBJ2-5, with D possibly matching TRBD2 (6 bases). In germline, CDR1 is SGHVS, CDR2 FQNEAQ. The CDR3 runs 16 residues. Trimming left V 1 base short and J 2 bases short, with 14 bases between. The CDR3 protein is CASSLGNGGNQETQYF. The CDR3 region has the DNA TGTGCCAGCAGCTTAGGGAACGGCGGGAATCAAGAGACCCAGTACTTC.